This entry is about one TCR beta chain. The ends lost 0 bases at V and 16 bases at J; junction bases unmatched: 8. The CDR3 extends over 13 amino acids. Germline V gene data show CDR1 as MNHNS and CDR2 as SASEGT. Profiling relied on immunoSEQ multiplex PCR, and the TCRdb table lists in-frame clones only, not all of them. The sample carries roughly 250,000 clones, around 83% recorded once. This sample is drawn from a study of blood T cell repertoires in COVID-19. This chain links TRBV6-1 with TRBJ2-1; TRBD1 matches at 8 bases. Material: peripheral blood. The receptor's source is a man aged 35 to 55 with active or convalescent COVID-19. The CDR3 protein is CASSEASGTGPFF. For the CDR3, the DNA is TGTGCCAGCAGTGAAGCTTCCGGGACAGGTCCTTTCTTC.